This T cell receptor beta chain came from a study of blood T cell repertoires in COVID-19. About the study: T cells, B-cell-depleted T cells, or PBMCs supplied cDNA or gDNA.

How the authors handled the data: Amplifying reference gene primers gave estimates of nucleated cell counts. Only in-frame clones appear in the TCRdb table, and some are missing; sequencing was by immunoSEQ multiplex PCR. V and J calls and clone size are given by that table; D and trimming were obtained from the DNA. The sample has almost 250,000 clones; approximately 86% are singletons. This CDR3 has 13 amino acids. The V and J ends lost 7 bases and 6 bases respectively, with 13 bases between them. Per germline, CDR1 SQVTM and CDR2 ANQGSEA. The chain joins TRBV29-1 to TRBJ1-6; D call uncertain. The clonotype was recovered from a woman in her fifties or sixties who had recovered from COVID-19. The sequenced material came from peripheral blood. The CDR3: CSAQETFNSPLHF. Here the CDR3 DNA reads TGCAGCGCCCAGGAAACCTTTAATTCACCCCTCCACTTT.